This T cell receptor (beta chain) was captured in a study of CD8+CD57+ T cells in acquired aplastic anemia. Study as a whole: Across the sorted CD4+ and CD8+ cells, DNA amounts averaged roughly 3 ug. Where healthy donors were concerned, CD4+ cells averaged about 10 million reads. General observations from the study: Patients and controls had CD8+ Simpson's diversity values that were not significantly distinct.

V was cut by 4 bases and J by 3 bases, with 9 bases left in between. This CDR3 comprises 13 residues. Germline CDR1 and CDR2: MGHDK and SYGVNS. As concerns this clonotype: Its target is not known.

According to the study, genomic DNA was the template for TCR beta VDJ and CDR3 profiling. Via MiXCR, TCRdb re-called the reads, giving one row per CDR3 protein. The table lists about 220,000 distinct CDR3 sequences, about a third of them singletons. The clonotype originates from a human donor in good health, serving as a control. Sequenced input: sorted CD4+, CD8+, or CD8+CD57+ T cells (not recorded which) from PBMCs. The rearrangement uses TRBV25-1 and TRBJ1-2, with D possibly being TRBD1 (5 bases). CDR3 sequence (DNA): TGTGCCAGCAGTGCTCAGGGTGACTATGGCTACACCTTC. It is translated as CASSAQGDYGYTF.